These 9 T cell receptor beta chains were sequenced from one sample in a study of blood T cell repertoires in COVID-19. Repertoires were generated with immunoSEQ multiplex PCR, while TCRdb's copy carries only in-frame clones and drops some. In the table there are 250,000 to 300,000 clones, roughly 90% of which are singletons. Sequencing was done on a sample of PBMCs or T cells enriched from blood (not recorded which). The receptors were gathered from a man between 35 and 55 years old who had recovered from COVID-19.

This chain connects TRBV27 to TRBJ1-6; the match to TRBD1 covers 8 bases. The CDR3 has 17 amino acids. V was clipped by 1 base and J by 7 bases; unmatched bases: 9. The V gene's germline CDR1 is MNHEY and CDR2 SMNVEV (reference sequence). CDR3 loop: CASSLYMGTGLNSPLHF. CDR3 nucleotide sequence: TGTGCCAGCAGTTTATATATGGGGACAGGATTGAATTCACCCCTCCACTTT.

The CDR3: CASSQVGEYNEQFF. The DNA for the CDR3 is TGTGCCAGCAGCCAAGTTGGGGAGTACAATGAGCAGTTCTTC. The chain links TRBV3-1 (or the pseudogene TRBV3-2) to TRBJ2-1; the D gene is possibly TRBD2 (5 bases). Trimming stripped 1 base from V and 4 bases from J, with 8 bases between. This CDR3 comprises 14 residues. Germline CDR1 is LGHDT and CDR2 is YNNKEL (reference sequence).

The chain links TRBV27 to TRBJ2-7; 10 bases fit TRBD1. This CDR3 comprises 15 residues. Germline CDR1 and CDR2: MNHEY and SMNVEV (reference sequence). V shed 7 bases and J 2 bases; nucleotides not matched to a gene: 8. The CDR3: CASNPLGTGAYEQYF. As DNA, the CDR3 is TGTGCCAGCAACCCACTGGGGACAGGGGCCTACGAGCAGTACTTC.

The genes are TRBV5-6 and TRBJ1-2, with D unresolved. V lost 0 bases and J 4 bases, leaving 7 bases between the germline ends. The germline V gene encodes CDR1 SGHDT and CDR2 YYEEEE. The CDR3 length is 13 residues. The CDR3 spells CASSLGSFYGYTF. CDR3 bases: TGTGCCAGCAGCTTGGGGAGCTTCTATGGCTACACCTTC.

V gene TRBV10-2 combines with J gene TRBJ2-3; 7 nucleotides match TRBD2. This CDR3 spans 17 amino acids. CDR1 and CDR2 (germline): WSHSY, SAAADI. With 2 bases clipped from V and 2 bases from J, the junction kept 10 bases outside the gene matches. CDR3 DNA sequence: TGCGCCAGCAGTGAGCCTAATAGCGGGCTAATCACAGATACGCAGTATTTT. This translates into CASSEPNSGLITDTQYF.

The chain joins TRBV9 to TRBJ1-1, with a possible D match to TRBD1 (6 bases). The CDR3 is 16 residues long. Between the trimmed V and J ends, which lost 3 bases and 0 bases, there was a span of 15 bases. Germline V gives CDR1 SGDLS, CDR2 YYNGEE. The CDR3 DNA sequence: TGTGCCAGCAGCGAGGGGGGGAGCACTATGAACACTGAAGCTTTCTTT. As protein: CASSEGGSTMNTEAFF.

This clone was observed a single time. The chain has TRBV11-2 and TRBJ2-5, with 9 bases fitting TRBD2. The CDR3 spans 14 residues. In germline, CDR1 is SGHAT, CDR2 FQNNGV. Germline trimming cut 5 bases from V and 5 bases from J; bases unmatched to any gene: 6. The chain's CDR3 is CASSLSGRRETQYF. CDR3 nucleotide sequence: TGTGCCAGCAGCCTTAGCGGGAGACGGGAGACCCAGTACTTC.

This chain uses TRBV6-5 with TRBJ2-7; D perhaps matches TRBD1 (5 bases). CDR3 length: 14 residues. Trimming removed 2 bases at V and 3 bases at J, with 11 bases between. From germline, CDR1 is MNHEY and CDR2 SVGAGI. The CDR3 loop is CASSYGQGIYEQYF. CDR3 DNA sequence: TGTGCCAGCAGTTACGGGCAGGGCATCTACGAGCAGTACTTC.

This chain joins TRBV5-1 and TRBJ2-6; D gene uncertain. Germline CDR1 and CDR2: SGHRS and YFSETQ. The CDR3 has 15 amino acids. The ends were cut back, 0 bases at V and 0 bases at J, with 4 bases in the middle. The CDR3 sequence is CASSLDNSGANVLTF. The CDR3 DNA follows: TGCGCCAGCAGCTTGGACAACTCTGGGGCCAACGTCCTGACTTTC.